This TCR beta chain was retrieved from a study of blood T cells in healthy people across ages. Study background: When template switching was applied, about one barcoded beta molecule was captured per two T cells. Broader study findings: Roughly linear declines in TCR beta diversity per million T cells occurred with age. A greater number of naive CD4+ cells and higher diversity distinguished long-lived donors from aged donors.

Samples each had at least 6 micrograms of total RNA extracted. This clonotype was detected a few times. The target antigen is unknown. The germline V gene has CDR1 MNHEY and CDR2 SVGEGT. This CDR3 spans 19 amino acids. J gave up 2 bases and V 1 base, and 14 bases lay outside the gene matches. A second PCR, run for about 7 to 11 cycles, used a sample-barcoded 5' primer plus a J-beta primer mix. TCRdb re-analysed the 5' RACE reads in MiXCR, keeping a single row per CDR3 protein. In the table there are fewer than 950,000 distinct CDR3 sequences, 36% of which are singletons. The rearrangement links TRBV6-2 or TRBV6-3 to TRBJ2-5; TRBD1 aligns across 9 bases. The sample comprised blood. This TCR was sampled from a man aged 18-30 years in good health. CDR3 residues: CASSYYHIPGQGQQETQYF. CDR3 nucleotides: TGTGCCAGCAGTTACTACCACATCCCGGGACAGGGCCAGCAAGAGACCCAGTACTTC.